This T cell receptor (beta chain) emerged from a study of post-analysis software for immune sequencing data. Germline V gene data show CDR1 as SGHDN and CDR2 as FVKESK. This CDR3 is built from 15 residues. Losses at the gene ends were 1 base for V and 7 bases for J; bases not matched to a gene: 9. Study-wide results and caveats: When compared against controls, multiple sclerosis patients showed significantly lower normalized Chao1 diversity. Higher frequency in patients than in controls was seen for roughly five TRBV segments, with TRBV5-6, TRBV5-1 and TRBV20-1 among them. Batch-mates among the samples co-clustered strongly by F measure.

Worth noting for this clonotype: Antigen: not known.

Carried by the TCR beta cDNA libraries were unique molecular identifiers. Each batch of roughly 0.9 to 10 million T cells produced roughly 0.5 million cDNA molecules. TCRdb processed the PCR reads anew with MiXCR; each CDR3 protein has one entry. Found here are 650,000 to 850,000 distinct CDR3 sequences, roughly 58% of them singletons; the top ten hold 4.6%. This receptor was taken from a girl aged 5-17 years with multiple sclerosis. The chain joins TRBV14 to TRBJ2-7, with 8 bases lining up with TRBD1. The sequencing sample was made of blood. DNA for the CDR3: TGTGCCAGCAGCCAAGTCCTCAGGGGGCTTTGGGAGCAGTACTTC. Amino acids: CASSQVLRGLWEQYF. The full variable domain, its missing parts supplied by reference TRBV14 and TRBJ2-7, is EAGVTQFPSHSVIEKGQTVTLRCDPISGHDNLYWYRRVMGKEIKFLLHFVKESKQDESGMPNNRFLAERTGGTYSTLKVQPAELEDSGVYFCASSQVLRGLWEQYFGPGTRLTVT.